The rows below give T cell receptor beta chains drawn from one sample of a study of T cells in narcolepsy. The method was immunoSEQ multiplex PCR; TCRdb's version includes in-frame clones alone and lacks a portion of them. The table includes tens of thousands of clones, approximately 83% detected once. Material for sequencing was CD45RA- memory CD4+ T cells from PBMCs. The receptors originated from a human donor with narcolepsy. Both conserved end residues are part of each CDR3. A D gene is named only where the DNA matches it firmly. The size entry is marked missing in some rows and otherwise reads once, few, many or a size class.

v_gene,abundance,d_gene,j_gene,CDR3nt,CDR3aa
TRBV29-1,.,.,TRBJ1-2,TGCAGCGCTCCAGGGTATTATGGCTACACCTTC,CSAPGYYGYTF
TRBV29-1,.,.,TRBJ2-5,TGCAGCGTTAAAGTTTACCAAGAGACCCAGTACTTC,CSVKVYQETQYF
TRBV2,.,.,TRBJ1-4,TGTGCCAGCAGTGATAACGGAGCAACTAATGAAAAACTGTTTTTT,CASSDNGATNEKLFF
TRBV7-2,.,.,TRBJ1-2,TGTGCCAGTTCGTTCACGGCTAACTATGGCTACACCTTC,CASSFTANYGYTF
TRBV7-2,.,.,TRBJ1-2,TGTGCCAGCAGCTTAGCGGGACTAACTAATGGCTACACCTTC,CASSLAGLTNGYTF
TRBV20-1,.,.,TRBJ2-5,TGCAGTGCTAGATTGGAGACCCAGTACTTC,CSARLETQYF
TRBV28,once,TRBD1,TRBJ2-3,TGTGCCAGCATCCCCCCGCGACAGGGCCCCGATACGCAGTATTTT,CASIPPRQGPDTQYF
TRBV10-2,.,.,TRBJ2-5,TGCGCCAGCAGCCCAGGGGGGGAAGAGACCCAGTACTTC,CASSPGGEETQYF
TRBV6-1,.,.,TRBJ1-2,TGTGCCAGCAGTGAGAATGCGTGGGGGGCGGTAGGCTACACCTTC,CASSENAWGAVGYTF
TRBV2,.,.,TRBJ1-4,TGTGCCAGCAGTGAAGCGGGGACGGGGAATGAAAAACTGTTTTTT,CASSEAGTGNEKLFF
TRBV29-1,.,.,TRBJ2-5,TGCAGCGTTGGTAAGGCCCTAGCGAGCCCCCAAGAGACCCAGTACTTC,CSVGKALASPQETQYF
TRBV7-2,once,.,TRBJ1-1,TGTGCCAGCAGCCCGTCCGGGTTTGTAGCTTTCTTT,CASSPSGFVAFF
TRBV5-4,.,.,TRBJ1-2,TGTGCCAGCAGCAGCAACCGCAGGGGAAGCTATGGCTACACCTTC,CASSSNRRGSYGYTF
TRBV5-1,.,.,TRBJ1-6,TGCGCCAGCAGCTTGGCGTCGGGACGGATTAATTCACCCCTCCACTTT,CASSLASGRINSPLHF
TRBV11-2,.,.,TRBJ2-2,TGTGCCAGCAGCTTAAAGGGGGACGGGGAGCTGTTTTTT,CASSLKGDGELFF
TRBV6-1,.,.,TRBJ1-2,TGTGCCAGCAGTGAAGGGGCAGGATATGGCTACACCTTC,CASSEGAGYGYTF
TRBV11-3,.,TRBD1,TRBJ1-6,TGTGCCAGCAGCCCCGGGACAGGCTATAATTCACCCCTCCACTTT,CASSPGTGYNSPLHF
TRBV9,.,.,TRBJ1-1,TGTGCCAGCAGTTCCAATCCGAACACTGAAGCTTTCTTT,CASSSNPNTEAFF
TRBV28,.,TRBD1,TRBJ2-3,TGTGCCAGCAGTTCCCCGGGACAGGGTGACGATACGCAGTATTTT,CASSSPGQGDDTQYF
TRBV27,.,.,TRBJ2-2,TGTGCCAGCAGTTCACGGGGCGGGGAGCTGTTTTTT,CASSSRGGELFF
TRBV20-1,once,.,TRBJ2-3,TGCAGTGCTAGTGACGGGCATACGCAGTATTTT,CSASDGHTQYF
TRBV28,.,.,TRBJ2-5,TGTGCCAGCAGTTTACCCAGTAGCGGAGAGACCCAGTACTTC,CASSLPSSGETQYF
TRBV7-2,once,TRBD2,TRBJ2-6,TGTGCCAGCAGTAGAAGCGGGGGGGCGACCAACGTCCTGACTTTC,CASSRSGGATNVLTF
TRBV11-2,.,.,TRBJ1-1,TGTGCCAGCAGCTCCCTCGGCACTGAAGCTTTCTTT,CASSSLGTEAFF
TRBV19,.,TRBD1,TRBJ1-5,TGTGCCAGTAGTAACCCACAGGGGGCAGGCAATCAGCCCCAGCATTTT,CASSNPQGAGNQPQHF
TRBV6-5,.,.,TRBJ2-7,TGTGCCAGCAGAAGCATAGGTGGGCCCTACGAGCAGTACTTC,CASRSIGGPYEQYF
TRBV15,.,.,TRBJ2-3,TGTGCCACCAGCAGAGATAAAGCAGATACGCAGTATTTT,CATSRDKADTQYF
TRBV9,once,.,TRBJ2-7,TGTGCCAGCAGCGTAGGGGTAGGGCTAACTCCCTACGAGCAGTACTTC,CASSVGVGLTPYEQYF
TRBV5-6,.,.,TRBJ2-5,TGTGCCAGCAGCGCATCGGAGACCCAGTACTTC,CASSASETQYF
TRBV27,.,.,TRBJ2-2,TGTGCCAGCAGTCCTCGAGTCACCGGGGAGCTGTTTTTT,CASSPRVTGELFF
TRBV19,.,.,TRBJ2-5,TGTGCCAGTAGTATGGGCCTAAGGCAAGAGACCCAGTACTTC,CASSMGLRQETQYF
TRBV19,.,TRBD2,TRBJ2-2,TGTGCCAGTAGTTTGCTAGCGGGAAATACCGGGGAGCTGTTTTTT,CASSLLAGNTGELFF
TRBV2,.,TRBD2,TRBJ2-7,TGTGCCAGCAGTTGGGGGACTAGCGGGAGGAGCGAGCAGTACTTC,CASSWGTSGRSEQYF
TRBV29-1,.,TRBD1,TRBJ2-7,TGCAGCGCCTCTCCCGGACAGGGGGTTGGCGAGCAGTACTTC,CSASPGQGVGEQYF
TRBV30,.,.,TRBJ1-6,TGTGCCTGGGGACAGAATAATTCACCCCTCCACTTT,CAWGQNNSPLHF
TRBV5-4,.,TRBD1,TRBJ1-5,TGTGCCAGCAGCTTGGGTACAGGGGGGTACAGTCAGCCCCAGCATTTT,CASSLGTGGYSQPQHF
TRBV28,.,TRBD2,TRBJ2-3,TGTGCCAGCAGTTTCGCCGGGACTAGGGGGAAAGATACGCAGTATTTT,CASSFAGTRGKDTQYF
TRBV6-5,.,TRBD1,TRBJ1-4,TGTGCCAGCAGTTACTCATGGGACAGGGAGGAAAAACTGTTTTTT,CASSYSWDREEKLFF
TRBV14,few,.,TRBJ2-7,TGTGCCAGCAGCCAAGATTTACCGCCCTACGAGCAGTACTTC,CASSQDLPPYEQYF
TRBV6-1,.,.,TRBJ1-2,TGTGCCAGCAGTTCGGGGGGCGGTCGAGGCTACACCTTC,CASSSGGGRGYTF
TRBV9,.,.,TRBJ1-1,TGTGCCAGCAGCGTAGGAGGCACTGAAGCTTTCTTT,CASSVGGTEAFF
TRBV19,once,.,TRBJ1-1,TGTGCCAGTAGTATCTATTACAGGTCTGAAGCTTTCTTT,CASSIYYRSEAFF
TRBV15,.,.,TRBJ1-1,TGTGCCACCAGCAGGACCCCCGGGGGGAGGGGCACTGAAGCTTTCTTT,CATSRTPGGRGTEAFF